Each of the 17 T cell receptor beta chains below was sequenced from the same sample in a study of response to subunit inactivated influenza vaccine. TCRdb re-analysed the RT-PCR reads in MiXCR, keeping a single row per CDR3 protein. Of under 550,000 distinct CDR3 sequences listed, more than 7% are singletons. Here the sequenced sample was PBMCs from blood, taken roughly 24 months after vaccination. These receptors came from a man aged 45 to 75 who received an inactivated influenza vaccine.

In this sample, this clonotype turned up a few times. The rearrangement links TRBV7-2 to TRBJ2-4; D call uncertain. Trimming removed 5 bases at V and 6 bases at J, with 11 bases between. The CDR3 has 13 residues. Germline V lookup: CDR1 SGHTA, CDR2 FQGNSA. CDR3 in DNA: TGTGCCAGCAGCCCCCTGAATTTAAACATTCAGTACTTC. Protein sequence: CASSPLNLNIQYF.

The table lists this clonotype with many counts. At one end, the junction sequence differs from germline, possibly due to a read error. This chain links TRBV5-1 with TRBJ2-1, with a possible D match to TRBD2 (6 bases). Germline lookup yields CDR1 SGHRS and CDR2 YFSETQ. The CDR3 is 13 residues long. This chain's CDR3 is CASSPPGGNEQFF. The CDR3 DNA follows: TGTGCCAGCAGCCCCCCCGGGGGCAATGAGCAGTTCTTC.

This clonotype came up a few times. This chain links TRBV20-1 with TRBJ1-1, with TRBD1 matching over 7 bases. V shed 1 base and J 0 bases; nucleotides not matched to a gene: 8. The CDR3 length is 16 residues. Looked up from germline, CDR1 is DFQATT and CDR2 is SNEGSKA (reference sequence). CDR3 amino acids: CSARGAGGRLNTEAFF. The CDR3, as DNA: TGCAGTGCTAGAGGGGCAGGGGGAAGGCTGAACACTGAAGCTTTCTTT.

The chain joins TRBV7-2 to TRBJ2-1, with 7 bases identical to TRBD2. J lost 6 bases, V lost 1 base, and 12 bases had no gene match. The germline V gene encodes CDR1 SGHTA and CDR2 FQGNSA. CDR3 length: 17 residues. CDR3 nucleotides: TGTGCCAGCAGCTTAGGGAGGAGCGGGGTTAGCGCCAATGAGCAGTTCTTC. It specifies CASSLGRSGVSANEQFF.

This clonotype was found many times. The V call is TRBV20-1, the J call TRBJ2-7; TRBD2 agrees at 11 bases. CDR3 length: 15 amino acids. V lost 1 base and J lost 2; bases outside the gene matches: 4. Germline V gene sequence: CDR1 DFQATT, CDR2 SNEGSKA (reference sequence). The CDR3 DNA follows: TGCAGTGCTAGAGTCCCTAGCGGGGGGACCTACGAGCAGTACTTC. Its protein product is CSARVPSGGTYEQYF.

The chain joins TRBV4-2 to TRBJ2-7; D call uncertain. Deletions cut 0 bases from V and 4 bases from J, with 13 bases between. In germline, CDR1 is LGHNA, CDR2 YNFKEQ. CDR3 length: 15 amino acids. This CDR3 reads CASSQEKVLGYEQYF. DNA for the CDR3: TGTGCCAGCAGCCAAGAAAAGGTTCTGGGATACGAGCAGTACTTC.

This clonotype was observed many times. This chain uses TRBV3-1 with TRBJ2-3; 7 bases are a match to TRBD2. The CDR3 is 14 amino acids. Per germline, CDR1 LGHDT and CDR2 YNNKEL (reference sequence). Losses at the gene ends were 4 bases for V and 6 bases for J; bases not matched to a gene: 7. CDR3 region: CASSPRGLEDTQYF. CDR3 DNA sequence: TGTGCCAGCAGCCCCAGAGGACTAGAGGATACGCAGTATTTT.

This clonotype was counted ten times or more. This sequence joins TRBV29-1 and TRBJ2-7, with a possible D match to TRBD1 (5 bases). Germline assignment: CDR1 SQVTM and CDR2 ANQGSEA. With 5 bases removed from V and 2 bases from J, the gap between germline ends came to 10 bases. This CDR3 contains 12 residues. The CDR3 nucleotides read TGCAGCGTTCTTGGACACACCTACGAGCAGTACTTC. This encodes CSVLGHTYEQYF.

This clonotype was recorded a few times. The CDR3 protein is CASSRGLAGALTDTQYF. The CDR3 nucleotides read TGTGCCAGCAGCCGAGGACTAGCGGGGGCCCTCACAGATACGCAGTATTTT. The chain has TRBV11-3 and TRBJ2-3; 13 bases line up with TRBD2. Trimming took 5 bases from V and 2 from J; bases not matched to a gene: 7. Germline V gene lookup returns CDR1 SGHNT and CDR2 YENEEA. The CDR3 is 17 residues long. Based on the CDR3 plus reference TRBV11-3 and TRBJ2-3, the full variable domain is EAGVVQSPRYKIIEKKQPVAFWCNPISGHNTLYWYLQNLGQGPELLIRYENEEAVDDSQLPKDRFSAERLKGVDSTLKIQPAELGDSAVYLCASSRGLAGALTDTQYFGPGTRLTVL.

This chain joins TRBV20-1 and TRBJ2-7; D is unclear. V was clipped by 6 bases and J by 4 bases, with 10 bases between them. The germline CDR1 and CDR2 sequences are DFQATT and SNEGSKA (reference sequence). The CDR3 covers 11 residues. Written as DNA, the CDR3 is TGCAGTGCAAGAAAGAAATACGAGCAGTACTTC. It yields the protein CSARKKYEQYF.

In nucleotides, the CDR3 is TGTGCCAGCAGTTTCTGGGGGACAGGTGGGGAGACCCAGTACTTC. Residues: CASSFWGTGGETQYF. This rearrangement joins TRBV12-3 or TRBV12-4 to TRBJ2-5; 8 nucleotides line up with TRBD1. The V gene end was trimmed by 3 bases and the J gene end by 5 bases; junction bases not matched to a gene: 8. The CDR3 is 15 amino acids.

The rearrangement links TRBV25-1 to TRBJ2-1, with 7 bases that match TRBD1. With V trimmed by 5 bases and J by 2 bases, 9 bases remained unmatched. The CDR3 is made up of 16 amino acids. The V gene's germline CDR1 is MGHDK and CDR2 SYGVNS. CDR3 loop: CASSSTGIWAYNEQFF. The CDR3 nucleotides are TGTGCCAGCAGTTCGACAGGGATTTGGGCCTACAATGAGCAGTTCTTC.

The sample holds a few counts of this clonotype. The gene calls are TRBV9 and TRBJ2-2, with D possibly matching TRBD2 (6 bases). There are 14 residues in the CDR3. Germline CDR1 SGDLS, CDR2 YYNGEE. V lost 0 bases to trimming and J lost 7 bases, with 10 bases between them. For the CDR3, the DNA is TGTGCCAGCAGCGTAGGACTAGGTGACGGGGAGCTGTTTTTT. It yields the protein CASSVGLGDGELFF.

This clonotype was counted ten times or more. The chain couples TRBV12-3 or TRBV12-4 to TRBJ2-2; no clear D gene. Trimming shortened V by 3 bases and J by 0 bases, and 5 bases separated the two germline ends. This CDR3 is built from 14 residues. CDR3 coding DNA: TGTGCCAGCAGTTTGCACACGAACACCGGGGAGCTGTTTTTT. Amino acid sequence: CASSLHTNTGELFF.

This clonotype was counted only a few times. The rearrangement uses TRBV7-6 and TRBJ2-6, with D possibly matching TRBD2 (6 bases). CDR1 SGHVS and CDR2 FNYEAQ come from the germline V gene. This CDR3 is 13 amino acids long. Trimming cost V 11 bases and J 4 bases, with 12 bases left between them. CDR3 sequence (DNA): TGTGCCTCTGCGGGGCTAGGGGCCAACGTCCTGACTTTC. Encoded protein: CASAGLGANVLTF. The full variable domain, in which reference TRBV7-6 and TRBJ2-6 provide the parts outside the CDR3, is GAGVSQSPRYKVTKRGQDVALRCDPISGHVSLYWYRQALGQGPEFLTYFNYEAQQDKSGLPNDRFSAERPEGSISTLTIQRTEQRDSAMYRCASAGLGANVLTFGAGSRLTVL.

This clonotype was counted at least ten times. The chain is built from TRBV28 and TRBJ1-2; 8 bases line up with TRBD1. With 1 base clipped from V and 2 bases from J, the junction kept 3 bases outside the gene matches. This CDR3 region has 15 residues. The germline gives CDR1 MDHEN, CDR2 SYDVKM. The CDR3 nucleotides are TGTGCCAGCAGTTTATTGGGACAGGAGAACTATGGCTACACCTTC. Protein product: CASSLLGQENYGYTF.

This clonotype was counted at least ten times. The J gene is TRBJ2-3, the V gene TRBV5-6; tentatively, D is TRBD1 (6 bases). V lost 0 bases and J lost 0, with 14 bases in between. Germline loops: CDR1 SGHDT, CDR2 YYEEEE. The CDR3 is 17 residues long. The CDR3 protein is CASSLEGTPRSTDTQYF. The CDR3 DNA is TGTGCCAGCAGCTTGGAGGGGACACCTCGTAGCACAGATACGCAGTATTTT.